The entry that follows covers one T cell receptor (beta chain) sequence. The antigen remains undetermined. Trimming took 5 bases from V and 2 from J; bases not matched to a gene: 10. The CDR3 loop spans 16 amino acids. CDR1 and CDR2 (germline): MDHEN, SYDVKM. This sample was included in a study of OX40 agonist ivuxolimab in advanced cancers. Assay: immunoSEQ multiplex PCR; the TCRdb copy retains only in-frame clones and omits some. There are about 19,000 clones in the sample; about 70% occur only once, and roughly an eighth lies in the top ten. Study-wide findings and caveats: Low levels of normalized T-cell clonal expansion also appeared in some nonresponders.

The J gene is TRBJ2-3, the V gene TRBV28; 7 bases agree with TRBD1. The receptor comes from an adult with an advanced solid tumor such as melanoma, head and neck, liver or kidney cancer. Specimen: CD4+ or CD8+ T cells sorted from blood, collected in a trial of the OX40 agonist ivuxolimab. CDR3 bases: TGTGCCAGCAGTCAAGGGCCGGGACAGCCCACAGATACGCAGTATTTT. Its translation is CASSQGPGQPTDTQYF.